This paragraph covers one TCR beta chain sequence. Which cohort a participant joined came from the clinical history participants gave. The CDR3 is 13 amino acids. Germline lookup yields CDR1 SGDLS and CDR2 YYNGEE. The V gene end was trimmed by 4 bases and the J gene end by 6 bases; junction bases not matched to a gene: 4. This entry belongs to a study of blood T cell repertoires in COVID-19. Study-wide context: Samples taken during acute and convalescent COVID-19 were collected in the United States, Italy and Spain. Sample material is recorded as cDNA or gDNA derived from T cells, B-cell-depleted T cells, or PBMCs.

Profiling relied on immunoSEQ multiplex PCR, and the TCRdb table lists in-frame clones only, not all of them. This sample has approximately 470,000 clones; about 90% occur once, and the top ten carry 0.7%. The TCR comes from a woman between 18 and 29 years old who had recovered from COVID-19. V usage is TRBV9 and J usage is TRBJ2-3; TRBD2 agrees at 8 bases. The sample taken for sequencing was PBMCs or T cells enriched from blood (not recorded which). CDR3 nucleotides: TGTGCCAGCAGCTCCCGGACTAGCGATACGCAGTATTTT. Residues: CASSSRTSDTQYF.